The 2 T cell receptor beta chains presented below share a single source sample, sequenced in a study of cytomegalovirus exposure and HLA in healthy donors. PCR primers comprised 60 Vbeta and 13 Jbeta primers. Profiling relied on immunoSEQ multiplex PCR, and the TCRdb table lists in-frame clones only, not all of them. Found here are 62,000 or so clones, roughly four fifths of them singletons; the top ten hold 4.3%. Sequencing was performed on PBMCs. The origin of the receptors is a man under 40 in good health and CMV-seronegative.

CDR3 sequence reads: CASSLDGGRTWDYGYTF. In nucleotides, the CDR3 is TGTGCCAGCAGCTTAGATGGCGGGAGGACGTGGGACTATGGCTACACCTTC. The gene calls are TRBV11-2 and TRBJ1-2, with D uncertain. The CDR3 extends over 17 amino acids. Germline values: CDR1 SGHAT, CDR2 FQNNGV. The V gene lost 0 bases and the J gene lost 3 bases, with 17 bases spanning the gap.

The CDR3 region is CASSLPGGYGYTF. The CDR3 DNA is TGTGCCAGCAGCTTACCGGGGGGCTATGGCTACACCTTC. The chain employs TRBV7-8 and TRBJ1-2; weak D call: TRBD1 (5 bases). The V end lost 2 bases, the J end lost 4 bases, and 8 bases lay between the germline ends. Germline CDR1 and CDR2: SGHVS and FQNEAQ. CDR3 size: 13 residues.